Below are 22 T cell receptor beta chains sequenced from a single sample in a study of T cell responses to AZD1222 COVID-19 vaccine. Profiling relied on immunoSEQ multiplex PCR, and the TCRdb table lists in-frame clones only, not all of them. The sample lists tens of thousands of clones, approximately 90% occurring once. Here the sequenced sample was peripheral blood, taken 28 days after the second AZD1222 dose. All receptors derive from an adult who received the AZD1222 COVID-19 vaccine.

This clone was seen a single time. The rearrangement uses TRBV6-2 or TRBV6-3 and TRBJ1-1; D may be TRBD1 (5 bases). CDR1 and CDR2 (germline): MNHEY, SVGEGT. The CDR3 length is 13 residues. Trimming took 6 bases from V and 3 from J, leaving 11 bases between them. DNA for the CDR3: TGTGCCAGCAGCCAGGGACTCTACACTGAAGCTTTCTTT. This translates into CASSQGLYTEAFF.

The rearrangement uses TRBV7-9 and TRBJ1-2; 7 positions match TRBD1. The ends lost 7 bases at V and 1 base at J; junction bases unmatched: 9. CDR1 is SEHNR, CDR2 FQNEAQ, per germline (reference sequence). The CDR3 covers 15 residues. The CDR3 nucleotides are TGTGCCAGCACCAAACAGGGGCCCGTTAACTATGGCTACACCTTC. It specifies CASTKQGPVNYGYTF.

The CDR3 protein is CASSDYDTGLGTEAFF. The CDR3 DNA sequence: TGTGCCAGCTCCGATTATGATACAGGTTTGGGCACTGAAGCTTTCTTT. The genes are TRBV18 and TRBJ1-1; TRBD1 might be the D (5 bases). CDR3 length equals 16 residues. Between the trimmed V and J ends, which lost 6 bases and 4 bases, there was a span of 21 bases. Germline CDR1 and CDR2: KGHSH and LQKENI.

This chain uses TRBV7-6 with TRBJ2-6; no definite D call. V dropped 1 base and J dropped 1 base, with 8 bases sitting between them. From germline, CDR1 is SGHVS and CDR2 FNYEAQ. This CDR3 is built from 16 residues. The CDR3 coding sequence is TGTGCCAGCAGCTTAGGACCCGGGTCTGGGGCCAACGTCCTGACTTTC. It encodes CASSLGPGSGANVLTF.

The rearrangement uses TRBV11-2 and TRBJ2-1; TRBD2 matches 9 bases. V shed 1 base and J 7 bases; nucleotides not matched to a gene: 11. The CDR3 covers 17 residues. In germline, CDR1 is SGHAT, CDR2 FQNNGV. CDR3 in amino acids: CASSLGGLAGVGNEQFF. CDR3 bases: TGTGCCAGCAGCTTAGGAGGCTTAGCGGGAGTGGGTAATGAGCAGTTCTTC.

In nucleotides, the CDR3 is TGTGCTAGTGGTTTGTGGGGGGCTGGGGCCAACGTCCTGACTTTC. Its translation: CASGLWGAGANVLTF. V and J are TRBV12-5 and TRBJ2-6, with a possible D match to TRBD2 (6 bases). The germline V and J ends were trimmed by 2 bases and 2 bases, with 7 bases remaining between them. The CDR3 totals 15 residues. CDR1 and CDR2 from the germline V gene are LGHNT and FRNRAP.

V and J are TRBV27 and TRBJ1-5; D is uncertain. CDR3 length: 13 residues. Germline V gene sequence: CDR1 MNHEY, CDR2 SMNVEV (reference sequence). V dropped 2 bases and J dropped 5 bases, with 7 bases sitting between them. CDR3 amino acids: CASSLNGYQPQHF. In nucleotides, the CDR3 is TGTGCCAGCAGTTTAAACGGGTATCAGCCCCAGCATTTT.

This clone showed up just once. This chain links TRBV21-1 with TRBJ1-1; no DNA check was done on the table's D call, TRBD1. TRBV21-1 is marked as a pseudogene. The CDR3 has 15 amino acids. The CDR3: CASSKVPTGVTEAFF. The CDR3 nucleotides are TGTGCCAGCAGCAAAGTCCCGACAGGGGTCACTGAAGCTTTCTTT.

This rearrangement joins TRBV19 to TRBJ2-7; 9 bases are a match to TRBD2. This CDR3 has 14 residues. Trimming removed 6 bases from V and 7 bases from J; junction bases left unmatched: 10. CDR1 is LNHDA and CDR2 is SQIVND in the germline V gene (reference sequence). CDR3 amino acids: CASRSSGRTGEQYF. The CDR3 DNA is TGTGCCAGTAGGAGTAGCGGGAGAACGGGGGAGCAGTACTTC.

The V call is TRBV7-9, the J call TRBJ1-2; possibly TRBD1 for D (6 bases). There are 14 residues in the CDR3. Trimming took 1 base from V and 6 from J, leaving 12 bases between them. Per germline, CDR1 SEHNR and CDR2 FQNEAQ (reference sequence). The CDR3: CASSLVDRTNGYTF. The CDR3 region has the DNA TGTGCCAGCAGCTTAGTAGACAGGACAAATGGCTACACCTTC.

The chain employs TRBV19 and TRBJ1-2; tentative D call: TRBD1 (6 bases). The CDR3 totals 14 residues. V was cut by 11 bases and J by 1 base, with 17 bases left in between. Germline V lookup: CDR1 LNHDA, CDR2 SQIVND (reference sequence). CDR3 nucleotide sequence: TGTGCCTCCCGCCAAGGGGGTCTTAACTATGGCTACACCTTC. As protein: CASRQGGLNYGYTF.

This chain joins TRBV5-6 and TRBJ2-2; 8 positions agree with TRBD2. Looked up from germline, CDR1 is SGHDT and CDR2 is YYEEEE. The CDR3 is made up of 17 amino acids. V shed 1 base and J 5 bases; nucleotides not matched to a gene: 10. The CDR3 sequence is CASSLNLAGGITGELFF. The CDR3 bases are TGTGCCAGCAGCTTGAATTTGGCGGGAGGAATAACCGGGGAGCTGTTTTTT.

This chain connects TRBV18 to TRBJ1-5, with 9 bases matching TRBD1. V lost 6 bases to trimming and J lost 4 bases; unmatched junction nucleotides: 4. This CDR3 is 14 amino acids long. The germline V gene encodes CDR1 KGHSH and CDR2 LQKENI. For the CDR3, the DNA is TGTGCCAGCTCGGGACAGGGCCGGAATCAGCCCCAGCATTTT. It is translated as CASSGQGRNQPQHF.

This chain joins TRBV7-8 and TRBJ1-2; the D is unclear. There are 14 residues in the CDR3. Trimming stripped 1 base from V and 7 bases from J, with 13 bases between. CDR1 is SGHVS, CDR2 FQNEAQ, per germline. CDR3 DNA sequence: TGTGCCAGCAGCTTAGTCGTCCCTGAGGCTGGCTACACCTTC. Encoded protein: CASSLVVPEAGYTF.

The rearrangement links TRBV18 to TRBJ1-1; no clear D gene. Deletions cut 0 bases from V and 7 bases from J, with 9 bases between. This CDR3 has 13 amino acids. The germline gives CDR1 KGHSH, CDR2 LQKENI. Here the CDR3 reads CASSPPRRGEAFF. In DNA, the CDR3 is TGTGCCAGCTCACCACCACGGCGGGGTGAAGCTTTCTTT.

This clone was observed once. The chain employs TRBV6-2 or TRBV6-3 and TRBJ1-5, with D tentatively TRBD1 (5 bases). This CDR3 spans 16 amino acids. V was cut by 0 bases and J by 9 bases, with 18 bases left in between. CDR1 is MNHEY, CDR2 SVGEGT, per germline. The CDR3 DNA reads as TGTGCCAGCAGTTACTCACCGGGGCCCCAAATAGGGCCCCAGCATTTT. This sequence encodes CASSYSPGPQIGPQHF.

The chain employs TRBV18 and TRBJ1-1; D is unresolved. Germline CDR1 is KGHSH and CDR2 is LQKENI. The germline V and J ends were trimmed by 4 bases and 1 base, with 7 bases remaining between them. The CDR3 loop spans 13 amino acids. For the CDR3, the DNA is TGTGCCAGCTCACTTTCTACGAACACTGAAGCTTTCTTT. It is translated as CASSLSTNTEAFF.

V and J are TRBV11-2 and TRBJ2-1; 7 nucleotides agree with TRBD2. The CDR3 contains 11 residues. Germline V lookup: CDR1 SGHAT, CDR2 FQNNGV. The V segment lost 1 base and the J segment 12 bases; nucleotides outside the gene matches: 0. The CDR3 region has the DNA TGTGCCAGCAGCTTAGGCGGGAGGCAGTTCTTC. It yields the protein CASSLGGRQFF.

The V and J genes are TRBV30 and TRBJ1-5, with 8 bases aligning to TRBD1. Germline trimming cut 1 base from V and 2 bases from J; bases unmatched to any gene: 7. CDR3 length: 16 amino acids. CDR1 and CDR2 (germline): GTSNPN, SVGIG (reference sequence). CDR3 amino acids: CAWSDPRGLGNQPQHF. The CDR3 bases are TGTGCCTGGAGTGACCCCAGGGGGCTTGGCAATCAGCCCCAGCATTTT.

The CDR3 nucleotides are TGTGCCAGCAGTAAAAAACCCCCGGGACACCTCTACGAGCAGTACTTC. Translated: CASSKKPPGHLYEQYF. The rearrangement joins TRBV27 to TRBJ2-7; tentatively, D is TRBD1 (6 bases). Germline V CDR1 and CDR2: MNHEY, SMNVEV (reference sequence). Trimming pared 5 bases from V and 3 bases from J, leaving 20 bases between. The CDR3 contains 16 residues.

The rearrangement uses TRBV7-3 and TRBJ2-3; the match to TRBD2 covers 10 bases. V was pared by 5 bases and J by 6 bases, with 11 bases of the junction left unmatched. This CDR3 region has 16 residues. CDR1 is SGHTA and CDR2 is FQGTGA in the germline V gene. The CDR3 here is CASSELAGVGSDTQYF. CDR3 sequence (DNA): TGTGCCAGCAGCGAGCTAGCGGGAGTTGGGTCGGATACGCAGTATTTT.

V is TRBV10-3 and J is TRBJ2-1; possibly TRBD2 for D (6 bases). This CDR3 has 14 residues. Germline CDR1 is ENHRY and CDR2 is SYGVKD. The ends were cut back, 0 bases at V and 8 bases at J, with 11 bases in the middle. The CDR3 sequence: CAISESGGSYEQFF. For the CDR3, the DNA is TGTGCCATCAGTGAGTCAGGAGGGAGCTATGAGCAGTTCTTC.